This passage covers 29 T cell receptor beta chains from one sample sequenced in a study of neurological immune-mediated disorders. Time point denoted: technical triplicate 3. Each CDR3 protein is one row after TCRdb ran MiXCR on the 5' RACE reads. This table holds fewer than 35,000 distinct CDR3 sequences, about 15% found once. The sequencing input was CD4+ T cells from blood. Receptor source: a female donor with HTLV-1-associated myelopathy (HAM/TSP).

This clonotype showed up many times. This rearrangement joins TRBV7-6 to TRBJ2-5; D could derive from TRBD1 or TRBD2 (7 bases each). This CDR3 has 14 amino acids. Trimming removed 5 bases at V and 4 bases at J, with 14 bases between. The V gene's germline CDR1 is SGHVS and CDR2 FNYEAQ. CDR3 region: CASSLGRGLETQYF. Here the CDR3 DNA reads TGTGCCAGCAGCCTGGGGAGGGGGCTAGAGACCCAGTACTTC.

The table lists this clonotype with many counts. The rearrangement links TRBV5-1 to TRBJ2-1; perhaps D is TRBD1 or TRBD2 (5 bases each). The CDR3 length is 20 residues. In germline, CDR1 is SGHRS, CDR2 YFSETQ. V was cut by 4 bases and J by 0 bases, with 26 bases left in between. The CDR3 sequence is CASSRGLSNSRGSSYNEQFF. The CDR3 DNA sequence: TGCGCCAGCAGCCGGGGCCTCTCTAACTCGAGAGGGAGCTCCTACAATGAGCAGTTCTTC. Full variable domain (outside the CDR3, taken from reference TRBV5-1 and TRBJ2-1): KAGVTQTPRYLIKTRGQQVTLSCSPISGHRSVSWYQQTPGQGLQFLFEYFSETQRNKGNFPGRFSGRQFSNSRSEMNVSTLELGDSALYLCASSRGLSNSRGSSYNEQFFGPGTRLTVL.

In its sample, this clonotype was seen many times. J is TRBJ1-1 and V is TRBV20-1, with 7 bases matching TRBD1. The CDR3 has 14 amino acids. The germline V gene encodes CDR1 DFQATT and CDR2 SNEGSKA (reference sequence). Trimming at V came to 1 base and at J to 11 bases, leaving 13 bases not matched to a gene. CDR3 DNA sequence: TGCAGTGCTAGAGCTCCGACAGGGTCGGGGAGTGCTTTCTTT. It translates to CSARAPTGSGSAFF.

The chain uses TRBV5-1 and TRBJ1-1; D gene ambiguous. The CDR3 has 14 residues. Germline loops: CDR1 SGHRS, CDR2 YFSETQ. V lost 1 base and J 2 bases, leaving 9 bases between the germline ends. The CDR3 here is CASSLPPGNTEAFF. As DNA, the CDR3 is TGCGCCAGCAGCTTGCCGCCAGGAAACACTGAAGCTTTCTTT.

In this sample, this clonotype turned up many times. This chain connects TRBV20-1 to TRBJ2-3, with a possible D match to TRBD1 (6 bases). The CDR3 spans 12 residues. CDR1 is DFQATT and CDR2 is SNEGSKA in the germline V gene (reference sequence). The CDR3 here is CFPTGSGATQYF. CDR3 bases: TGCTTTCCGACAGGATCTGGGGCTACGCAGTATTTT.

In this sample, this clonotype turned up many times. The chain combines TRBV29-1 with TRBJ1-3; a weak D match, TRBD1 (5 bases). Germline CDR1 and CDR2: SQVTM and ANQGSEA. Trimming removed 7 bases from V and 9 bases from J, with 22 bases in between. CDR3 length: 14 amino acids. Written as DNA, the CDR3 is TGCAGCGCCGAAGAGGGGCAGGGATCGGGCACCATATATTTT. Translating gives CSAEEGQGSGTIYF.

This clonotype was recorded many times. J is TRBJ1-1 and V is TRBV20-1; D is perhaps TRBD1 (5 bases). The CDR3 covers 16 residues. Between the trimmed V and J ends, which lost 1 base and 1 base, there was a span of 16 bases. CDR1 DFQATT and CDR2 SNEGSKA come from the germline V gene (reference sequence). CDR3 sequence: CSARASRGATNTEAFF. In DNA form, the CDR3 reads TGCAGTGCTAGAGCTAGCCGAGGGGCCACGAACACTGAAGCTTTCTTT.

The sample holds many counts of this clonotype. This sequence joins TRBV6-5 and TRBJ1-2; D might be TRBD1 (6 bases). In germline, CDR1 is MNHEY, CDR2 SVGAGI. The CDR3 is 14 residues long. With 3 bases removed from V and 4 bases from J, the gap between germline ends came to 12 bases. The CDR3 region is CASSYQGYGYGYTF. The CDR3, as DNA: TGTGCCAGCAGTTATCAGGGGTACGGCTATGGCTACACCTTC.

Many counts were recorded for this clonotype. V is TRBV29-1 and J is TRBJ2-3; 9 nucleotides match TRBD1. Trimming took 5 bases from V and 0 from J; bases not matched to a gene: 6. Germline values: CDR1 SQVTM, CDR2 ANQGSEA. This CDR3 region has 15 residues. The DNA for the CDR3 is TGCAGCGTTTCCGGGACAGGGACTAGCACAGATACGCAGTATTTT. It yields the protein CSVSGTGTSTDTQYF.

The chain is built from TRBV20-1 and TRBJ1-2, with 7 bases identical to TRBD1. Per the germline V gene, CDR1 is DFQATT and CDR2 is SNEGSKA (reference sequence). The CDR3 runs 14 residues. The junction had 8 bases not matched to a gene; V was cut back by 2 bases and J by 5 bases. As DNA, the CDR3 is TGCAGTGCTAGACGGGCGCCAGGGGGTTATGGCTACACCTTC. As protein: CSARRAPGGYGYTF.

This clonotype showed up many times. The rearrangement uses TRBV5-1 and TRBJ2-7; no reliable D call. The CDR3 length is 14 residues. V was clipped by 3 bases and J by 0 bases, with 10 bases between them. The germline V gene encodes CDR1 SGHRS and CDR2 YFSETQ. DNA for the CDR3: TGCGCCAGCAGCTCCCCTTCAATCTCCTACGAGCAGTACTTC. Translating it yields CASSSPSISYEQYF.

This clonotype was picked up many times. The chain recombines TRBV29-1 with TRBJ1-2; maybe TRBD1 (6 bases). CDR3 length: 15 amino acids. In germline, CDR1 is SQVTM, CDR2 ANQGSEA. Between the trimmed V and J ends, which lost 4 bases and 2 bases, there was a span of 17 bases. The CDR3 bases are TGCAGCGTTGGGTCAGCGGGGGGGGCCAACTATGGCTACACCTTC. Residues: CSVGSAGGANYGYTF.

This clonotype showed up many times. This rearrangement joins TRBV18 to TRBJ2-7, with D unresolved. The CDR3 length is 14 residues. Germline assignment: CDR1 KGHSH and CDR2 LQKENI. Trimming took 2 bases from V and 0 from J, leaving 8 bases between them. Written as DNA, the CDR3 is TGTGCCAGCTCACCAGGGCAGAGCTCCTACGAGCAGTACTTC. This sequence encodes CASSPGQSSYEQYF.

This clonotype was picked up many times. This chain connects TRBV5-5 to TRBJ2-7; 7 bases match TRBD2. CDR3 size: 16 residues. V shed 0 bases, J shed 0 bases, and the junction held 6 bases outside the gene matches. Germline CDR1 reads SGHKS; CDR2 reads YYEKEE (reference sequence). CDR3 protein: CASSLGPSGGSYEQYF. The CDR3, as DNA: TGTGCCAGCAGCTTGGGACCTAGCGGTGGCTCCTACGAGCAGTACTTC.

By sample fraction, this clonotype is medium-sized. V and J are TRBV5-1 and TRBJ2-5; TRBD2 matches 11 bases. The CDR3 covers 18 residues. Germline trimming cut 0 bases from V and 7 bases from J; bases unmatched to any gene: 14. From germline, CDR1 is SGHRS and CDR2 YFSETQ. The CDR3 spells CASSLDSGGAVTVGTQYF. The DNA of the CDR3 is TGCGCCAGCAGCTTGGATAGCGGGGGGGCCGTTACAGTGGGGACCCAGTACTTC.

The sample holds many counts of this clonotype. The chain uses TRBV7-2 and TRBJ2-5; D is unresolved. This CDR3 is built from 13 residues. Germline loops: CDR1 SGHTA, CDR2 FQGNSA. Between the trimmed V and J ends, which lost 0 bases and 3 bases, there was a span of 5 bases. The CDR3 region is CASSLAEKETQYF. The CDR3 nucleotides read TGTGCCAGCAGCTTAGCGGAGAAAGAGACCCAGTACTTC.

This clonotype was recorded at least ten times. The chain recombines TRBV6-1 with TRBJ2-7; the D gene is possibly TRBD1 (5 bases). CDR1 and CDR2 from the germline V gene are MNHNS and SASEGT. The germline V and J ends were trimmed by 10 bases and 2 bases, with 15 bases remaining between them. This CDR3 is built from 13 residues. In nucleotides, the CDR3 is TGTGCCATCAGGGCCTTGACCGCCTACGAGCAGTACTTC. Translated, it gives CAIRALTAYEQYF.

This clonotype was detected ten times or more. The chain employs TRBV29-1 and TRBJ2-5; D is unclear. The CDR3 extends over 13 amino acids. Germline CDR1 and CDR2: SQVTM and ANQGSEA. Deletions cut 4 bases from V and 1 base from J, with 10 bases between. The CDR3 here is CSVGATPQETQYF. The CDR3 region has the DNA TGCAGCGTTGGGGCTACCCCCCAAGAGACCCAGTACTTC.

In its sample, this clonotype was seen many times. This chain connects TRBV7-8 to TRBJ2-7; no clear D. This CDR3 has 13 amino acids. With 1 base removed from V and 5 bases from J, the gap between germline ends came to 9 bases. CDR1 SGHVS and CDR2 FQNEAQ come from the germline V gene. CDR3 region: CASSLERRDEQYF. The CDR3 nucleotides read TGTGCCAGCAGCTTAGAGCGCCGGGACGAGCAGTACTTC.

Ten or more counts support this clonotype. The chain uses TRBV14 and TRBJ2-3, with D uncertain. CDR3 length: 12 residues. Germline CDR1 and CDR2: SGHDN and FVKESK. V lost 6 bases, J lost 0 bases, and 4 bases lay in between. In DNA form, the CDR3 reads TGTGCCAGCAGTACCAGCACAGATACGCAGTATTTT. Translated: CASSTSTDTQYF.

Many counts were recorded for this clonotype. The DNA for the CDR3 is TGTGCCAGCAGCTTAGAGACTTCGAACGAGCAGTACTTC. Amino acids: CASSLETSNEQYF. This rearrangement joins TRBV7-2 to TRBJ2-7; unclear D gene. This CDR3 is built from 13 residues. Germline V gene lookup returns CDR1 SGHTA and CDR2 FQGNSA. V was shortened by 1 base and J by 5 bases, with 9 bases between the two germline ends.

This clonotype was counted ten times or more. The V gene is TRBV9, the J gene TRBJ1-2; perhaps TRBD1 as D (6 bases). The CDR3 consists of 15 residues. The V and J ends lost 0 bases and 4 bases respectively, with 13 bases between them. In germline, CDR1 is SGDLS, CDR2 YYNGEE. The CDR3 is CASSVALQGGYGYTF. The CDR3 nucleotides read TGTGCCAGCAGCGTAGCTTTACAGGGAGGCTATGGCTACACCTTC.

This clonotype was detected many times. The J gene is TRBJ2-1, the V gene TRBV7-3; perhaps TRBD1 as D (6 bases). V gave up 4 bases and J gave up 0 bases, with 13 bases separating them. From germline, CDR1 is SGHTA and CDR2 FQGTGA. The CDR3 loop spans 16 amino acids. Here the CDR3 reads CASSSTGWSSYNEQFF. In DNA, the CDR3 is TGTGCCAGCAGCTCGACAGGATGGAGCTCCTACAATGAGCAGTTCTTC.

This clonotype was recorded at least ten times. CDR3 residues: CASSPRLAGSQETQYF. In DNA form, the CDR3 reads TGTGCCAGCAGTCCGAGACTAGCGGGGAGCCAAGAGACCCAGTACTTC. The gene calls are TRBV6-5 and TRBJ2-5; 11 bases line up with TRBD2. Germline values: CDR1 MNHEY, CDR2 SVGAGI. The V gene end was trimmed by 5 bases and the J gene end by 1 base; junction bases not matched to a gene: 6. This CDR3 has 16 amino acids.

This clonotype was recorded at least ten times. The genes are TRBV20-1 and TRBJ2-5; 9 nucleotides agree with TRBD2. V shed 3 bases, J shed 11 bases, and the junction held 7 bases outside the gene matches. CDR3 length: 12 amino acids. Germline V gene data show CDR1 as DFQATT and CDR2 as SNEGSKA (reference sequence). This chain's CDR3 is CSARTSGGRQYF. CDR3 nucleotides: TGCAGTGCTAGGACTAGCGGAGGGAGACAGTACTTC.

This clonotype was recorded at least ten times. V gene TRBV4-2 combines with J gene TRBJ1-6; 9 bases align to TRBD1. Germline values: CDR1 LGHNA, CDR2 YNFKEQ. The CDR3 sequence is 16 residues long. J was trimmed by 3 bases and V by 4 bases; bases with no gene match: 4. The CDR3 coding sequence is TGTGCCAGCAGCCTCACAGGGGGCAACTATAATTCACCCCTCCACTTT. As protein: CASSLTGGNYNSPLHF.

This clonotype has a count of ten or more. V is TRBV5-1 and J is TRBJ2-3; tentative D call: TRBD2 (5 bases). The CDR3 loop spans 16 amino acids. Germline V gene lookup returns CDR1 SGHRS and CDR2 YFSETQ. Trimming cost V 4 bases and J 3 bases, with 18 bases left between them. The CDR3 is CASSPAGNRVTDTQYF. The CDR3 nucleotides are TGCGCCAGCAGCCCGGCCGGGAACAGAGTAACAGATACGCAGTATTTT.

The chain recombines TRBV29-1 with TRBJ2-1; no clear D gene. Germline values: CDR1 SQVTM, CDR2 ANQGSEA. The CDR3 is 13 residues long. V lost 0 bases and J lost 9, with 12 bases in between. As DNA, the CDR3 is TGCAGCGTTGAAGACCGTGTCAATACTGAGCAGTTCTTC. The encoded protein is CSVEDRVNTEQFF.

This clonotype was counted at least ten times. The chain recombines TRBV2 with TRBJ1-2, with a weak D call TRBD1 (6 bases). Germline assignment: CDR1 SNHLY and CDR2 FYNNEI. The V end was cut by 2 bases, the J end by 5 bases, with 12 bases between. The CDR3 loop spans 14 amino acids. The CDR3 DNA is TGTGCCAGCAGTGAAAGCGGGGGACATTATGGCTACACCTTC. It yields the protein CASSESGGHYGYTF.